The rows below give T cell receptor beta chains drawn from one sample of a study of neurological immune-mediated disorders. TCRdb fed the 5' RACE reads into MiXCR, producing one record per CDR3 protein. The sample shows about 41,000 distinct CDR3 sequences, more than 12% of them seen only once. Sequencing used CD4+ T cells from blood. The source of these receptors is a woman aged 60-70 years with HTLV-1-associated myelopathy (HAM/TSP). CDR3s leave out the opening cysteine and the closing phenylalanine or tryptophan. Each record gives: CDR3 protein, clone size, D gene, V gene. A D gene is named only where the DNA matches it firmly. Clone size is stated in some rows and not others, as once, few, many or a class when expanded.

CDR3: ASSKANGLAGQF; size: many; D: NA; V: TRBV21-1
CDR3: SGLPRGAESSYNEQF; size: many; D: TRBD2; V: TRBV20-1
CDR3: AISAGPNEKLF; size: many; D: NA; V: TRBV7-9
CDR3: SAREVWAGGGADTQY; size: many; D: TRBD2; V: TRBV20-1
CDR3: ASSDYRGLGEQF; size: many; D: TRBD1; V: TRBV6-1
CDR3: ASSLRLAGGYQETQY; size: many; D: TRBD2; V: TRBV7-6
CDR3: ASSPPGRTYGYT; size: many; D: NA; V: TRBV5-1
CDR3: ASSLTPQGTGELF; size: medium-sized; D: NA; V: TRBV5-1
CDR3: ASSLYEGPGEKLF; size: many; D: NA; V: TRBV12-3/TRBV12-4
CDR3: ASSLRRDRNIQY; size: many; D: NA; V: TRBV12-3/TRBV12-4
CDR3: ATSHGTGGQY; size: many; D: TRBD1; V: TRBV15
CDR3: ASSQDPGQGGEAF; size: many; D: TRBD1; V: TRBV5-1
CDR3: AISGTSGPTDTQY; size: once; D: TRBD2; V: TRBV10-3
CDR3: SASKTGTGGSPLH; size: NA; D: TRBD1; V: TRBV20-1
CDR3: SARDFREAYNEQF; size: once; D: TRBD2; V: TRBV20-1
CDR3: SATGGKVNNEQF; size: many; D: NA; V: TRBV20-1
CDR3: ASSSGQGARNGYT; size: many; D: TRBD1; V: TRBV5-1
CDR3: ASSQGAVTLFDEQY; size: many; D: NA; V: TRBV14
CDR3: ASSYGGPAGVGGNTIY; size: many; D: NA; V: TRBV6-5
CDR3: ASSRTGRSTDTQY; size: many; D: TRBD1; V: TRBV5-5
CDR3: ASSSGQGNTGELF; size: many; D: TRBD1; V: TRBV5-1
CDR3: ASSPFGQGDSNEQF; size: many; D: TRBD1; V: TRBV5-1
CDR3: ASSLTSGGSHEQY; size: many; D: TRBD2; V: TRBV5-1
CDR3: SARAPGGSLRAPTNEKLF; size: many; D: TRBD1; V: TRBV20-1
CDR3: ASSHRTEAF; size: many; D: NA; V: TRBV25-1
CDR3: ASSQEKTPRGTYTEAF; size: many; D: NA; V: TRBV4-1
CDR3: ASSLGESTEAF; size: few; D: NA; V: TRBV12-3/TRBV12-4
CDR3: ASSLAQGGGDIQY; size: medium-sized; D: TRBD1; V: TRBV5-1
CDR3: ASSERQGTDGYT; size: many; D: NA; V: TRBV2
CDR3: ASSLDRLGNQPQH; size: many; D: NA; V: TRBV7-9
CDR3: SVLGGSFNTEAF; size: many; D: NA; V: TRBV29-1
CDR3: ASSLAGANYGYT; size: many; D: NA; V: TRBV7-2
CDR3: ASSLQHSNEQF; size: NA; D: NA; V: TRBV18
CDR3: ASSALPGRAF; size: many; D: NA; V: TRBV5-1
CDR3: ASSTGLAGTNEQF; size: many; D: TRBD2; V: TRBV5-1
CDR3: SAQDREETQY; size: few; D: TRBD1; V: TRBV29-1
CDR3: ASSLRVSYEQY; size: many; D: NA; V: TRBV5-1
CDR3: ASSRTPDEQY; size: many; D: NA; V: TRBV6-6
CDR3: SAREPGQLMRNTQY; size: many; D: TRBD1; V: TRBV20-1
CDR3: SATLSHSGGRTDTQY; size: many; D: TRBD2; V: TRBV20-1
CDR3: ASASEAYEQY; size: many; D: NA; V: TRBV3-1
CDR3: SARGGDIRGTEAF; size: many; D: NA; V: TRBV20-1
CDR3: ASSLVAVDEQY; size: many; D: NA; V: TRBV7-2
CDR3: ASSEGIRRRNTEAF; size: many; D: NA; V: TRBV10-2
CDR3: ASSLGTAAETQY; size: NA; D: NA; V: TRBV5-5
CDR3: ASSRAGVSYNEQF; size: many; D: TRBD2; V: TRBV6-5
CDR3: ASSVAGAYEQY; size: NA; D: TRBD2; V: TRBV7-8
CDR3: SVEVQAGQPQH; size: many; D: NA; V: TRBV29-1
CDR3: SVGTGTENTEAF; size: many; D: TRBD1; V: TRBV29-1